The present TCR beta chain was sequenced within a study of human T cells and chemical hapten exposure. TCRdb re-analysed the RACE reads in MiXCR, keeping a single row per CDR3 protein. Of about 120,000 distinct CDR3 sequences listed, about an eighth were seen once; the top ten hold roughly 1.5%. Whole-study results and caveats: While controls formed fewer of them, expanded TCRs formed significantly more large CDR3 similarity clusters.

Only a few counts were recorded for this clonotype. What it binds is unknown. There are 12 residues in the CDR3. Looked up from germline, CDR1 is SGHRS and CDR2 is YFSETQ. The V gene lost 0 bases and the J gene lost 7 bases, with 5 bases spanning the gap. Time point of the sample: patch test 1, 2 weeks after DPC sensitization. Treatment in this sample: therapeutic diphenylcyclopropenone sensitization with weekly scalp DPC. The sequences come from whole blood, collected in connection with sensitization to the hapten diphenylcyclopropenone (DPC). The J gene is TRBJ1-3, the V gene TRBV5-1; D not resolved. This TCR came from a woman aged 50 to 65 with alopecia areata. Some clones in this sample may be carry-over from other donors' samples. DNA for the CDR3: TGCGCCAGCAGCTTGGATGCGAACACCATATATTTT. Protein sequence: CASSLDANTIYF.